The rows below give T cell receptor beta chains drawn from one sample of a study of immune reconstitution after stem cell transplant in scleroderma. One entry per CDR3 protein results from TCRdb running MiXCR on the RT-PCR reads. This table holds some 1,700 distinct CDR3 sequences, around 8.6% found once. This specimen was taken before or after autologous hematopoietic stem cell transplantation (not recorded which). Receptor source: a female donor with systemic sclerosis. The CDR3 runs from the conserved cysteine through the conserved F or W. A D gene is named only where the DNA matches it firmly.

-	TRBV20-1	TRBJ1-5	CSASPGGDQPQHF
-	TRBV13	TRBJ1-2	CASSPGSSHGYTF
-	TRBV7-6	TRBJ1-1	CASSATTVNTEAFF
TRBD2	TRBV6-1	TRBJ2-1	CASSEGGGSYNEQFF
-	TRBV19	TRBJ2-6	CASTDPGANVLTF
-	TRBV2	TRBJ1-2	CASSGVEGPTGGYTF
-	TRBV7-2	TRBJ2-7	CASSLTGYEQYF
-	TRBV27	TRBJ2-3	CASSLGGPLSDTQYF
TRBD2	TRBV6-1	TRBJ2-3	CATQSGEGNTQYF
TRBD1	TRBV3-1	TRBJ2-7	CASSPGGAAYEQYF
-	TRBV7-2	TRBJ1-4	CASSLGAIGEKLFF
-	TRBV20-1	TRBJ2-7	CSAIYRGRNYEQYF
TRBD1	TRBV28	TRBJ1-5	CASLTTGASRNQPQHF
TRBD1	TRBV6-2/TRBV6-3	TRBJ2-1	CASSPDWRATGINNEQFF
TRBD1	TRBV7-9	TRBJ2-3	CASSLVRDRDRDTQYF
-	TRBV4-2	TRBJ2-2	CASSQAPDGRMDTGELFF
TRBD1	TRBV7-2	TRBJ1-5	CASSTDRVANQPQHF
TRBD1	TRBV14	TRBJ1-2	CASSSHRGDYGYTF
-	TRBV10-2	TRBJ1-5	CASRAGAYNQPQHF
TRBD1	TRBV7-2	TRBJ2-2	CASLRDRRSTGELFF
-	TRBV20-1	TRBJ2-7	CSAATESSYEQYF
-	TRBV20-1	TRBJ2-1	CSASPGSPGGEQFF
-	TRBV20-1	TRBJ2-1	CSAIRDNEQFF
TRBD1	TRBV6-4	TRBJ1-2	CASSDTAQGVDGYTF
-	TRBV29-1	TRBJ2-5	CSVVAVGETQYF
TRBD2	TRBV24-1	TRBJ2-1	CATSDWGLAGPEQFF
-	TRBV7-3	TRBJ2-1	CASSLTTGAGYNEQFF
-	TRBV6-5	TRBJ1-2	CASSYIDRFYGYTF
TRBD1	TRBV7-2	TRBJ2-5	CASSRAGGSETQYF
TRBD1	TRBV5-1	TRBJ1-5	CASSLGGTGREPQHF
-	TRBV29-1	TRBJ2-7	CSVAIRTPTYEQYF
TRBD1	TRBV7-9	TRBJ1-1	CASTGGQAASEAFF
-	TRBV13	TRBJ2-1	CASSLGTYNEQFF
-	TRBV4-1	TRBJ1-2	CASSQGDIYGYTF
TRBD1	TRBV6-5	TRBJ1-5	CASRDTGGMDQPQHF
-	TRBV6-5	TRBJ2-1	CASSPGTYNEQFF
TRBD2	TRBV20-1	TRBJ2-5	CSAGREVKYF
-	TRBV20-1	TRBJ1-3	CSAIRVSSGNTIYF
TRBD2	TRBV4-3	TRBJ2-3	CASSQDGAGGRGDTQYF
TRBD1	TRBV20-1	TRBJ1-6	CSARETGQGNSPLHF
-	TRBV5-1	TRBJ2-7	CASTQLETGSYEQYF
-	TRBV7-9	TRBJ2-7	CASSRGEGDEQYF
TRBD1	TRBV6-2/TRBV6-3	TRBJ2-2	CASSLQGALNTGELFF
TRBD1	TRBV20-1	TRBJ1-2	CSAREDRGRDYGYTF
-	TRBV7-9	TRBJ2-7	CASSLGTGEQYF